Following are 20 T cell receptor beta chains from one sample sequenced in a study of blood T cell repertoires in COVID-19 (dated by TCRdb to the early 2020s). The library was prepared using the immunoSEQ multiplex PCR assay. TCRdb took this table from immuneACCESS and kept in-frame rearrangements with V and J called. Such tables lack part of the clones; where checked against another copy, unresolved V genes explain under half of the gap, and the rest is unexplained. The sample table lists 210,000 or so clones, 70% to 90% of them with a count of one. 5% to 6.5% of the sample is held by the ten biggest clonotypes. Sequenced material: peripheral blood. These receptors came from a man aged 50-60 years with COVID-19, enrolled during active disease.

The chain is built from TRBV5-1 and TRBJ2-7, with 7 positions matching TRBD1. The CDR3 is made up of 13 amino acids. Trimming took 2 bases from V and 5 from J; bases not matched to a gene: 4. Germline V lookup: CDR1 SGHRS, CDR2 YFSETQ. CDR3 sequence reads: CASSFPDRHEQYF. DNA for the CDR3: TGCGCCAGCAGCTTCCCGGACAGGCACGAGCAGTACTTC. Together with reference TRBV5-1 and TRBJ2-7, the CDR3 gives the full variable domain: KAGVTQTPRYLIKTRGQQVTLSCSPISGHRSVSWYQQTPGQGLQFLFEYFSETQRNKGNFPGRFSGRQFSNSRSEMNVSTLELGDSALYLCASSFPDRHEQYFGPGTRLTVT.

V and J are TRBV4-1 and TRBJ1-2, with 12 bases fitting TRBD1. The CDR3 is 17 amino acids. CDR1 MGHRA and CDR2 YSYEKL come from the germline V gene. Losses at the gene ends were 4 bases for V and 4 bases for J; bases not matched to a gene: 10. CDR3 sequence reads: CASSRDSGQGAPYGYTF. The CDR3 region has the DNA TGCGCCAGCAGCCGGGATTCGGGACAGGGGGCTCCCTATGGCTACACCTTC.

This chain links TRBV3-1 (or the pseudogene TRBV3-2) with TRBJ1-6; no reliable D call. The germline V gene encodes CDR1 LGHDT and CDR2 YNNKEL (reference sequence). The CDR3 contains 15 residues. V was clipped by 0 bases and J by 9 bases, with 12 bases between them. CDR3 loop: CASSQDGGYGSPLHF. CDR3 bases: TGTGCCAGCAGCCAAGATGGCGGGTATGGTTCACCCCTCCACTTT.

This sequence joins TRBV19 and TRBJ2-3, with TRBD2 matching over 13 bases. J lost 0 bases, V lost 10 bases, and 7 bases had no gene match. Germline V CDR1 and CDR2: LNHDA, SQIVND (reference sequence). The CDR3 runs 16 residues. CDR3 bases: TGTGCCACCAGGACTAGCGGGGGAGCTAGCACAGATACGCAGTATTTT. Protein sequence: CATRTSGGASTDTQYF.

CDR3 sequence (DNA): TGTGCCAGCAGTTACCGGGACTCCAGCTCCTACGAGCAGTACTTC. This sequence encodes CASSYRDSSSYEQYF. The rearrangement links TRBV6-5 to TRBJ2-7; D perhaps matches TRBD2 (6 bases). Germline lookup yields CDR1 MNHEY and CDR2 SVGAGI. The V gene lost 2 bases and the J gene lost 0 bases, with 11 bases spanning the gap. The CDR3 contains 15 residues.

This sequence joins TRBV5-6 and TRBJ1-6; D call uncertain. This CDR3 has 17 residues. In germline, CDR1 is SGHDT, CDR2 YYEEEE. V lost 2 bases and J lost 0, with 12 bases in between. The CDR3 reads CASSLRPSGSYNSPLHF. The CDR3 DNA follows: TGTGCCAGCAGCTTACGACCCTCGGGCTCCTATAATTCACCCCTCCACTTT.

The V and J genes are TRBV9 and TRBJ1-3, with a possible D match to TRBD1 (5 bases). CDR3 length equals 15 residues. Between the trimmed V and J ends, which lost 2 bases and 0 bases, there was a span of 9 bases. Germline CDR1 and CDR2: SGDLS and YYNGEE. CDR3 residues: CASSVQGRSGNTIYF. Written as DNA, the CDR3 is TGTGCCAGCAGCGTGCAGGGCCGCTCTGGAAACACCATATATTTT. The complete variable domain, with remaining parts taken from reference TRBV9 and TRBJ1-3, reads DSGVTQTPKHLITATGQRVTLRCSPRSGDLSVYWYQQSLDQGLQFLIQYYNGEERAKGNILERFSAQQFPDLHSELNLSSLELGDSALYFCASSVQGRSGNTIYFGEGSWLTVV.

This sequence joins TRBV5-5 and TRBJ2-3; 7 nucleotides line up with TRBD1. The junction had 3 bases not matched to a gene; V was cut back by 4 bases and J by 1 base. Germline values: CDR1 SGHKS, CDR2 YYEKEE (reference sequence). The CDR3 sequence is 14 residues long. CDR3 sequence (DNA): TGTGCCAGCAGCATAGGACAGGGCACAGATACGCAGTATTTT. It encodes CASSIGQGTDTQYF.

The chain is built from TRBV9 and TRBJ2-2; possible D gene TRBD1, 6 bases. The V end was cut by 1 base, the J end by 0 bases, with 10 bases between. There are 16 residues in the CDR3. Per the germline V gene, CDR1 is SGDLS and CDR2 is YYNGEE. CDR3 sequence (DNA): TGTGCCAGCAGCGTACAGGGGTCGGCGAACACCGGGGAGCTGTTTTTT. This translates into CASSVQGSANTGELFF.

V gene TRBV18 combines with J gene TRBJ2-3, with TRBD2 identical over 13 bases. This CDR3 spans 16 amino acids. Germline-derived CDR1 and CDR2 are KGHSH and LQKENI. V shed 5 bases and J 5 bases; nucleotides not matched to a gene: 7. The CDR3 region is CASSTGLAGAGDTQYF. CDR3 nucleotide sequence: TGTGCCAGCTCAACCGGACTAGCGGGGGCGGGAGATACGCAGTATTTT.

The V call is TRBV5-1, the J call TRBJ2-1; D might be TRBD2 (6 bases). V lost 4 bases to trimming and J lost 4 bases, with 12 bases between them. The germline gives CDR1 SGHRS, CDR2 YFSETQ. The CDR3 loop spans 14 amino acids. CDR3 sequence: CASSLAGNYNEQFF. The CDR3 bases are TGCGCCAGCAGCCTTGCGGGGAATTACAATGAGCAGTTCTTC.

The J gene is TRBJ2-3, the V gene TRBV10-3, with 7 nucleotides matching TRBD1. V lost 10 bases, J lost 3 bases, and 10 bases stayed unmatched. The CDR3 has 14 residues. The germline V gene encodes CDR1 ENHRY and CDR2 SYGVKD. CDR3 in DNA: TGTGCCACCACAAAGGGGGCGGATACAGATACGCAGTATTTT. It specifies CATTKGADTDTQYF.

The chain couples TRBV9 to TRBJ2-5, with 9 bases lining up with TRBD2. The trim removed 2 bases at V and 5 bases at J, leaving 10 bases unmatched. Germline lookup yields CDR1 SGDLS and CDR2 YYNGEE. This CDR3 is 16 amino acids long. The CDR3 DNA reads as TGTGCCAGCAGCGTCCTTGGCGGGGGGGCCTATGAGACCCAGTACTTC. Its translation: CASSVLGGGAYETQYF. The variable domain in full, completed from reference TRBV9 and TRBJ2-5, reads DSGVTQTPKHLITATGQRVTLRCSPRSGDLSVYWYQQSLDQGLQFLIQYYNGEERAKGNILERFSAQQFPDLHSELNLSSLELGDSALYFCASSVLGGGAYETQYFGPGTRLLVL.

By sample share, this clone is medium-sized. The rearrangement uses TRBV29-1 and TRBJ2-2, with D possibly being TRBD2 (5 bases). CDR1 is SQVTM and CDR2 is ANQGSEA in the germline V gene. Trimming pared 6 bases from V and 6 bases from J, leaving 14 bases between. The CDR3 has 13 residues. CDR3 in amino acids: CSVGAAGPGELFF. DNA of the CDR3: TGCAGCGTCGGTGCGGCGGGCCCCGGGGAGCTGTTTTTT.

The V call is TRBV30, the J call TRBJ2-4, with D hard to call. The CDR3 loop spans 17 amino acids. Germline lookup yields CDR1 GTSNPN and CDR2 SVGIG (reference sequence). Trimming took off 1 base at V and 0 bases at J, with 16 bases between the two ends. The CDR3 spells CAWSEPFLLLAKNIQYF. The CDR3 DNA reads TGTGCCTGGAGTGAGCCCTTCCTACTGCTAGCCAAAAACATTCAGTACTTC.

In DNA, the CDR3 is TGCGCCAGCAGCTTTTTTGGACAGGGGAACACCGGGGAGCTGTTTTTT. This sequence encodes CASSFFGQGNTGELFF. The V call is TRBV5-1, the J call TRBJ2-2, with 8 nucleotides matching TRBD1. CDR1 SGHRS and CDR2 YFSETQ come from the germline V gene. The CDR3 spans 16 residues. V lost 2 bases to trimming and J lost 1 base; unmatched junction nucleotides: 4. Full variable domain (missing parts from reference TRBV5-1 and TRBJ2-2): KAGVTQTPRYLIKTRGQQVTLSCSPISGHRSVSWYQQTPGQGLQFLFEYFSETQRNKGNFPGRFSGRQFSNSRSEMNVSTLELGDSALYLCASSFFGQGNTGELFFGEGSRLTVL.

The CDR3 DNA sequence: TGCAGCGTTGCCAGGGACTACAACTCTGGGGCCAACGTCCTGACTTTC. Its translation is CSVARDYNSGANVLTF. The chain links TRBV29-1 to TRBJ2-6; 7 nucleotides align to TRBD2. J lost 0 bases, V lost 4 bases, and 6 bases had no gene match. This CDR3 has 16 amino acids. CDR1 and CDR2 from the germline V gene are SQVTM and ANQGSEA.

CDR3 protein: CASSGQGSGGYTF. In DNA form, the CDR3 reads TGTGCCAGTAGTGGACAGGGAAGTGGTGGCTACACCTTC. The V and J genes are TRBV19 and TRBJ1-2; 8 nucleotides match TRBD1. J was trimmed by 7 bases and V by 5 bases; bases with no gene match: 6. CDR1 LNHDA and CDR2 SQIVND come from the germline V gene (reference sequence). The CDR3 loop spans 13 amino acids.

Here the CDR3 reads CASSSGSRWETQYF. The CDR3 nucleotides are TGTGCCAGCAGCTCGGGAAGCCGTTGGGAGACCCAGTACTTC. The chain employs TRBV7-2 and TRBJ2-5, with D possibly matching TRBD2 (5 bases). V shed 4 bases and J shed 5 bases, with 14 bases lying between them. The CDR3 runs to 14 residues. CDR1 is SGHTA, CDR2 FQGNSA, per germline.

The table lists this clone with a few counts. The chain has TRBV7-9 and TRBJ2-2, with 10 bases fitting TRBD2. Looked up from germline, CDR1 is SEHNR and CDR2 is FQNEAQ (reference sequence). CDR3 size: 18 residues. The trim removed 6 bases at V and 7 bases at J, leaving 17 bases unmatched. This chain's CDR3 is CASSLTSGSLRIGGELFF. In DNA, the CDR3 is TGTGCCAGCAGTTTGACTAGCGGGTCCCTCCGGATAGGCGGGGAGCTGTTTTTT.